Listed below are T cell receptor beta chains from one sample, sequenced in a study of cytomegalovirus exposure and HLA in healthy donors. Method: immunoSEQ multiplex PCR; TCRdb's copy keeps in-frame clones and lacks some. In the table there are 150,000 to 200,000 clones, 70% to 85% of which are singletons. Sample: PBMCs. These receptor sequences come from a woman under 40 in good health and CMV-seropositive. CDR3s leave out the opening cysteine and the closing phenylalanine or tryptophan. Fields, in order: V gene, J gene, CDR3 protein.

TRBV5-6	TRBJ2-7	ASSSTSRLEQY
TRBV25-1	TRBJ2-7	ASKAGGFSDEQY
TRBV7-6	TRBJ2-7	ASSPTLNAYEQY
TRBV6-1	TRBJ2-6	ASRGGTGANVLT
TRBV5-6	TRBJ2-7	ASSLGQGAYEQY
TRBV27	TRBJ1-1	ASRAGSVTEAF
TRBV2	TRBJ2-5	ASSDGQVETQY
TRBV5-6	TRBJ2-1	ASSLFKSSRREQF
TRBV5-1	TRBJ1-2	ASSLGTVNYGYT
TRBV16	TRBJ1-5	ASSLELSNQPQH
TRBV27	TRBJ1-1	ASRDFREPNTEAF
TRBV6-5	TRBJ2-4	ASREAGRGENIQY
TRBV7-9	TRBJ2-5	ASSPPRETQY
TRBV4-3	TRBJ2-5	ASSQDRALAVQETQY
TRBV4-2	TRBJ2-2	ASSPGAGTGYTGELF
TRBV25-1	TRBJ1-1	ASTGSLVGTEAF
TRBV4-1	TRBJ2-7	ASSSLLAGSYEQY
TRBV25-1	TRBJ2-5	ASSEVSSGRGRETQY
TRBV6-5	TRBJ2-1	ASSRGGLSYNEQF
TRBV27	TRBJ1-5	ASSLGAGVNQPQH
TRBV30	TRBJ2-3	AWSTPAGVIDTQY
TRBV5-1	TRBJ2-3	ASSLGFGDTQY
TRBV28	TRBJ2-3	ASSPREGGLTDTQY
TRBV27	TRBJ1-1	ASNPGAASATEAF
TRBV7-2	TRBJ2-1	ASSFRQGDYNEQF
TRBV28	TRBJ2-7	ASSPGHSYEQY
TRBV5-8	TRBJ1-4	ASSLVRARSTNEKLF
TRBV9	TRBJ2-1	ASSPGLARNEQF
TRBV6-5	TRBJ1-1	ASSLPLAREAF
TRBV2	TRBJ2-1	ASKSTSGTFYNEQF
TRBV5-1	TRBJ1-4	ASSLGTGNEKLF
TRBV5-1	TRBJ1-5	ASSLDTGDGNQPQH
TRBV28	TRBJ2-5	ASYPTGPGETQY
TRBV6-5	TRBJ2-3	AGSYTTGGTDTQY
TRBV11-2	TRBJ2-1	ASSFRDRNYNEQF
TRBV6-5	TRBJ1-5	ASSYSGGEGQPQH